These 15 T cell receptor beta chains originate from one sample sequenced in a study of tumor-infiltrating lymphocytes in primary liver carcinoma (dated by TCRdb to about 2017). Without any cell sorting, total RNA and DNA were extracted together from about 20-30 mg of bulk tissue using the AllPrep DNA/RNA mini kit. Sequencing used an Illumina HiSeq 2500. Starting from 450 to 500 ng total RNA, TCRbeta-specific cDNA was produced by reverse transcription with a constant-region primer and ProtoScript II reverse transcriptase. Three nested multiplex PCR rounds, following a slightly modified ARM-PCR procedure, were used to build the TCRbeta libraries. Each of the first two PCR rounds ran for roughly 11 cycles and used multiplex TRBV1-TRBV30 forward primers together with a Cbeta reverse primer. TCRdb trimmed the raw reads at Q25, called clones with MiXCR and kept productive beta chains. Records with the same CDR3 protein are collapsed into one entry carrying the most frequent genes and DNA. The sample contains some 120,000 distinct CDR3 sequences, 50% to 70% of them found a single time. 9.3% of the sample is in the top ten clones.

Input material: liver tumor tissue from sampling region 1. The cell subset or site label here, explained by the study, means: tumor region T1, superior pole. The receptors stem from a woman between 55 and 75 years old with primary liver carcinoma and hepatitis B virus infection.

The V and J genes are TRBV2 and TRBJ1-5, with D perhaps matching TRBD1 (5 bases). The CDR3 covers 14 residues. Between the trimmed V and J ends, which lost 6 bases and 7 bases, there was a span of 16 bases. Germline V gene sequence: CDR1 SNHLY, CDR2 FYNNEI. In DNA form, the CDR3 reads TGTGCCAGCAGCGGGACCGGGATGGGGCAGCCCCAGCATTTT. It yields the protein CASSGTGMGQPQHF.

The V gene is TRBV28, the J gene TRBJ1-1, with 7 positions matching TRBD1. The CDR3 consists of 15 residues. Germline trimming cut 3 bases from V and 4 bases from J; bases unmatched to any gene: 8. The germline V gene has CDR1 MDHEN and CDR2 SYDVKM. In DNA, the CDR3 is TGTGCCAGCAGTTTGGCAGGGGGGATTGTCACTGAAGCTTTCTTT. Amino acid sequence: CASSLAGGIVTEAFF. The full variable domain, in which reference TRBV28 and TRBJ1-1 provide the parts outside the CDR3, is DVKVTQSSRYLVKRTGEKVFLECVQDMDHENMFWYRQDPGLGLRLIYFSYDVKMKEKGDIPEGYSVSREKKERFSLILESASTNQTSMYLCASSLAGGIVTEAFFGQGTRLTVV.

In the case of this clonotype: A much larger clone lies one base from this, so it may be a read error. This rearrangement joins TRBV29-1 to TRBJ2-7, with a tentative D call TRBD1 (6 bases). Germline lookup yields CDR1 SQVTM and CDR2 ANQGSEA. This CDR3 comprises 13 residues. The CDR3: CSVVGGYPYERYF. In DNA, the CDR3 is TGCAGCGTTGTTGGGGGCTACCCTTACGAGCGGTACTTC.

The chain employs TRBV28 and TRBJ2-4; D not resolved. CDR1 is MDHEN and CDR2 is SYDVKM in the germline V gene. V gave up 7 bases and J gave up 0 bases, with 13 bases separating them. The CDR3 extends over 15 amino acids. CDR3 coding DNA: TGTGCCAGCACCAGCCACCAGGTAGCCAAAAACATTCAGTACTTC. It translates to CASTSHQVAKNIQYF.

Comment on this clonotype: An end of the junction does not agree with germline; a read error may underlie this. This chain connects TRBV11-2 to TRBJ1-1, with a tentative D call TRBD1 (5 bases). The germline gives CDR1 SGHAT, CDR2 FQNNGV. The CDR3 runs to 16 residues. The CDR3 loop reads CASSLVGVSWVSEALF. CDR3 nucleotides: TGTGCCAGCAGCTTGGTAGGGGTTAGTTGGGTCTCTGAAGCTCTCTTT. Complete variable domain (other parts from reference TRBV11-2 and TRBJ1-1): EAGVAQSPRYKIIEKRQSVAFWCNPISGHATLYWYQQILGQGPKLLIQFQNNGVVDDSQLPKDRFSAERLKGVDSTLKIQPAKLEDSAVYLCASSLVGVSWVSEALFGQGTRLTVV.

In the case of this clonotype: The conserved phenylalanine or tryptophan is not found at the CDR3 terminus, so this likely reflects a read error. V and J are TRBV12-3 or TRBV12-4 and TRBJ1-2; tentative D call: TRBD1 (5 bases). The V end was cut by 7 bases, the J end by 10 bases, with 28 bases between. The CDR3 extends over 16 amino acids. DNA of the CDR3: TGTGCCAGCACCCCAAGCGGGGGTGGAGGCTTGTTTGACTACACCTCC. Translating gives CASTPSGGGGLFDYTS.

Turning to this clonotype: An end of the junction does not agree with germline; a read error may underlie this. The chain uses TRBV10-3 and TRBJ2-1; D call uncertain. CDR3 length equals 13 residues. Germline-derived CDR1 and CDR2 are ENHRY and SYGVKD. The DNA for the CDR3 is TGTGCCATCAGTGAGTCATCGAGCAATGGGCAGTTCTTC. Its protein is CAISESSSNGQFF.

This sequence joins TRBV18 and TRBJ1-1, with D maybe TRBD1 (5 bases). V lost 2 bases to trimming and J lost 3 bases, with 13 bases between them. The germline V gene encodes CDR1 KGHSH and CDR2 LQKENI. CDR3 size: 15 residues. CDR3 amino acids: CASSPAGRGYTEAFF. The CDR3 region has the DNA TGTGCCAGCTCACCAGCGGGACGGGGTTACACTGAAGCTTTCTTT. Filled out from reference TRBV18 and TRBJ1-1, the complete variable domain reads NAGVMQNPRHLVRRRGQEARLRCSPMKGHSHVYWYRQLPEEGLKFMVYLQKENIIDESGMPKERFSAEFPKEGPSILRIQQVVRGDSAAYFCASSPAGRGYTEAFFGQGTRLTVV.

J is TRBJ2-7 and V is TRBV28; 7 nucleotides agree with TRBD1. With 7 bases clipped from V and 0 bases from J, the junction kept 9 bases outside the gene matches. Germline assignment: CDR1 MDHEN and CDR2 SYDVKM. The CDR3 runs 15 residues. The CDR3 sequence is CASTLGGQSSYEQYF. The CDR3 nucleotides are TGTGCCAGCACCTTAGGGGGACAGAGCTCCTACGAGCAGTACTTC.

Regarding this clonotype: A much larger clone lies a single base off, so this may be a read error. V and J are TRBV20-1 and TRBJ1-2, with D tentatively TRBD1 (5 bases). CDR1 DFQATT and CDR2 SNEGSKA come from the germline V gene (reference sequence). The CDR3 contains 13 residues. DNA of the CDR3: TGCAGTGCTAGGGGGCCGAGTAACTATGGCAACACCTTC. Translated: CSARGPSNYGNTF.

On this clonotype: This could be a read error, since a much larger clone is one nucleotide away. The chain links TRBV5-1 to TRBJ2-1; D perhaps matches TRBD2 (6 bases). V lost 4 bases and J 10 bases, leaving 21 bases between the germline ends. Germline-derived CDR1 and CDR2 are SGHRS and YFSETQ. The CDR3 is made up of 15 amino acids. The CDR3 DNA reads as TGCGCCAGCAGCCGAGACAAGGAGGGAGCCAGGGAGCAGTTCTTC. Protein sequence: CASSRDKEGAREQFF.

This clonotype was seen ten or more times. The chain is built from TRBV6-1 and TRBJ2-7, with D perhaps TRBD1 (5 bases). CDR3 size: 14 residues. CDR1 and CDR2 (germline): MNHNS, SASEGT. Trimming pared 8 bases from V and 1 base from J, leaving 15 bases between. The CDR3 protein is CASSRTLQSYEQYF. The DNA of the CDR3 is TGTGCCAGCTCCCGGACACTCCAATCCTACGAGCAGTACTTC.

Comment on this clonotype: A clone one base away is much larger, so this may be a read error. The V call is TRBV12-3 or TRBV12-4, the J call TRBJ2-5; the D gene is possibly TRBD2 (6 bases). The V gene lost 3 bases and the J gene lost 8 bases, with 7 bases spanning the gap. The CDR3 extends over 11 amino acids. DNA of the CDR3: TGTGCCAGCAGTTTCGGGAGAACCCAGTACTTC. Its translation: CASSFGRTQYF.

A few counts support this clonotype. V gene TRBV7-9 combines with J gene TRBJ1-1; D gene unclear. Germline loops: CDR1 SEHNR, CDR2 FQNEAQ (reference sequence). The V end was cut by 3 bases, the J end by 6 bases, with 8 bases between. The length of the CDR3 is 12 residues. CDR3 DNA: TGTGCCAGCAGCTTTCGTTACGCTGAAGCTTTCTTT. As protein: CASSFRYAEAFF. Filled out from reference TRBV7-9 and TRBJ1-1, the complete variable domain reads DTGVSQNPRHKITKRGQNVTFRCDPISEHNRLYWYRQTLGQGPEFLTYFQNEAQLEKSRLLSDRFSAERPKGSFSTLEIQRTEQGDSAMYLCASSFRYAEAFFGQGTRLTVV.

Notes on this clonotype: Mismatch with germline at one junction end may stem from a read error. The CDR3 protein is CASSQQGYGHTF. CDR3 in DNA: TGTGCCAGCAGCCAACAGGGTTATGGCCACACCTTC. The chain employs TRBV28 and TRBJ1-2; D is perhaps TRBD1 (6 bases). The CDR3 consists of 12 residues. Germline V lookup: CDR1 MDHEN, CDR2 SYDVKM.